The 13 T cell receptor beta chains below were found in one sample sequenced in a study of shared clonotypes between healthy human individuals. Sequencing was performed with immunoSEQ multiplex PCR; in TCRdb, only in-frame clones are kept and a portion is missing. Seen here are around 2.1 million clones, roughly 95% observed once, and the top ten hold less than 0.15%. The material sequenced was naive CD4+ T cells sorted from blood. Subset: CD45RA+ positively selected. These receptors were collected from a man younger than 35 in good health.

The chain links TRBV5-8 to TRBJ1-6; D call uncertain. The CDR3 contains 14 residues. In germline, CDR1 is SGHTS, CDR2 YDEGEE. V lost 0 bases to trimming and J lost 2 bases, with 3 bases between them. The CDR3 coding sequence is TGTGCCAGCAGCTTGGAGGCCTATAATTCACCCCTCCACTTT. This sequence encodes CASSLEAYNSPLHF.

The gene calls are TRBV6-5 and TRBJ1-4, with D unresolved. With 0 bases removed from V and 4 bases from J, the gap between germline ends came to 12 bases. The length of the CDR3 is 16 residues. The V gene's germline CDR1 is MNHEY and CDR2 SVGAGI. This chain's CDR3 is CASSYSFQDRNEKLFF. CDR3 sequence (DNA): TGTGCCAGCAGTTACTCTTTCCAGGACCGTAATGAAAAACTGTTTTTT.

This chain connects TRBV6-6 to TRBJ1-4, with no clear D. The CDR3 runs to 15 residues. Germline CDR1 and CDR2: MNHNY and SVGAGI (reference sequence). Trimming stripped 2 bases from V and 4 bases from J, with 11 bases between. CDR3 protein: CASSYVAKFNEKLFF. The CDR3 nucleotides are TGTGCCAGCAGTTACGTCGCTAAATTTAATGAAAAACTGTTTTTT.

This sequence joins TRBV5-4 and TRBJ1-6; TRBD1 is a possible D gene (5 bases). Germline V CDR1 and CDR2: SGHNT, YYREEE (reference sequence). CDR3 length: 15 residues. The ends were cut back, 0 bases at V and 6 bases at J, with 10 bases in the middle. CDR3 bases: TGTGCCAGCAGCTTGGGTGGGACCATTAATTCACCCCTCCACTTT. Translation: CASSLGGTINSPLHF.

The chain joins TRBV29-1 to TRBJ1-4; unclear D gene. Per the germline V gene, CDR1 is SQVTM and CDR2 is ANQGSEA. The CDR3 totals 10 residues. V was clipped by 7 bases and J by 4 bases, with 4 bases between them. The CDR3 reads CSAGNEKLFF. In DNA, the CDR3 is TGCAGCGCTGGTAATGAAAAACTGTTTTTT.

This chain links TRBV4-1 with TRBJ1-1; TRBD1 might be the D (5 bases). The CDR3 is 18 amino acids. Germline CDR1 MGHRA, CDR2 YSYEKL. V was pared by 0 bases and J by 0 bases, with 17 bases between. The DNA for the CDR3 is TGCGCCAGCAGCCAAGAAAGTCGGGGTGGACATTTGAACACTGAAGCTTTCTTT. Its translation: CASSQESRGGHLNTEAFF.

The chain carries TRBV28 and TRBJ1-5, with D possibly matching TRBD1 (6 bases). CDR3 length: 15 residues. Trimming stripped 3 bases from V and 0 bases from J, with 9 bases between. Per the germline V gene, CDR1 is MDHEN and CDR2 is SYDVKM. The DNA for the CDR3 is TGTGCCAGCAGTTTCCCCAGGGGTAGCAATCAGCCCCAGCATTTT. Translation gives CASSFPRGSNQPQHF.

CDR3 loop: CASSPDRVHEQYF. DNA of the CDR3: TGTGCCAGCAGCCCTGACAGGGTTCACGAGCAGTACTTC. The J gene is TRBJ2-7, the V gene TRBV5-8; 7 nucleotides agree with TRBD1. The trim removed 4 bases at V and 5 bases at J, leaving 6 bases unmatched. The V gene's germline CDR1 is SGHTS and CDR2 YDEGEE. There are 13 residues in the CDR3.

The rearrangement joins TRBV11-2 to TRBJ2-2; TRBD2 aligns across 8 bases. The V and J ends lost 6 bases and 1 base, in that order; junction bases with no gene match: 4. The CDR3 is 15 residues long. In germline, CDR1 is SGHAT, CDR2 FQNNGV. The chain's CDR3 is CASRETSVNTGELFF. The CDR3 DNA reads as TGTGCCAGCAGAGAGACTAGCGTGAACACCGGGGAGCTGTTTTTT.

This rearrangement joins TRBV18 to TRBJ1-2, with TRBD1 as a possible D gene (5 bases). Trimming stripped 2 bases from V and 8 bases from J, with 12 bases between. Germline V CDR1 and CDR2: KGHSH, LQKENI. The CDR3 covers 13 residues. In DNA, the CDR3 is TGTGCCAGCTCACCAGCCAAGGGGAGGGGCTACACCTTC. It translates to CASSPAKGRGYTF.

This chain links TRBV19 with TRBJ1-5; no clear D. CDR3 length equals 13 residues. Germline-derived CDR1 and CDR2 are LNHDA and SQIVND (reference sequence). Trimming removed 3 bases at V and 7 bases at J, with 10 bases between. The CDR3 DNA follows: TGTGCCAGTAGTATCTCCGGTACGCAGCCCCAGCATTTT. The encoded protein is CASSISGTQPQHF.

The CDR3 nucleotides are TGTGCCAGTAGTCCTCCTTTGCCAGGGACCTCTGGAAACACCATATATTTT. It yields the protein CASSPPLPGTSGNTIYF. This chain uses TRBV19 with TRBJ1-3; weak D call: TRBD1 (5 bases). The CDR3 runs 17 residues. Trimming removed 5 bases at V and 0 bases at J, with 17 bases between. Germline V gene data show CDR1 as LNHDA and CDR2 as SQIVND (reference sequence).

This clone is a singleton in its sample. Written as DNA, the CDR3 is TGTGCCAGCAGCTCCAGAGTACTTCTGGGGGAGCAGTACTTC. Encoded protein: CASSSRVLLGEQYF. This chain connects TRBV7-6 to TRBJ2-7; D remains unclear. CDR3 length: 14 residues. V was cut by 4 bases and J by 7 bases, with 17 bases left in between. CDR1 is SGHVS and CDR2 is FNYEAQ in the germline V gene.